This entry concerns a single TCR beta chain. Recruits, aged roughly 18 to 90 years, lived in 24 US areas. Sequencing was performed with immunoSEQ multiplex PCR; in TCRdb, only in-frame clones are kept and a portion is missing. The table lists about 210,000 clones, roughly 79% of them singletons. The entry originates in a study of blood T cell repertoires in COVID-19. Study in general: Spain, Italy and the United States supplied samples that represented acute and convalescent COVID-19.

The source of this sequence is a woman in her forties or fifties with acute COVID-19. Sequenced: PBMCs or T cells enriched from blood (not recorded which).

In nucleotides, the CDR3 is TGTGCCTGGAGTGTCCCCGGGGGGCCCCCCCCCTACACCTTC. Residues: CAWSVPGGPPPYTF. The chain recombines TRBV30 with TRBJ1-2, with TRBD1 as a possible D gene (6 bases). CDR3 length: 14 amino acids. V lost 0 bases, J lost 10 bases, and 18 bases lay in between. Germline V gives CDR1 GTSNPN, CDR2 SVGIG (reference sequence).